This TCR beta chain comes out of a study of T-cell memory formation after mild COVID-19. Study in general: Clusters of TCRs were largely donor specific.

5'RACE primed at constant segments yielded TCR alpha and TCR beta cDNA libraries bearing sample barcodes and UMIs. Via MiXCR, TCRdb re-called the 5' RACE reads, giving one row per CDR3 protein. The table shows about half a million distinct CDR3 sequences, with approximately 18% occurring only once. Trimming removed 0 bases at V and 3 bases at J, with 10 bases between. Germline CDR1 reads SGHRS; CDR2 reads YFSETQ. The CDR3 totals 14 residues. This clonotype was observed a handful of times. Its antigen is not identified. Study-wide results and caveats: CD4+ contracting clones were found mainly in CM and EM, and CD8+ ones in EMRA.

The chain carries TRBV5-1 and TRBJ2-7, with D unresolved. The clonotype comes from an adult woman who had mild COVID-19 (a few samples of this study predate the infection). Cell type and time point are not known. The sequenced sample consisted of PBMCs or a T cell subset sorted from them (not recorded which). The CDR3 is CASSLELRDYEQYF. The DNA for the CDR3 is TGCGCCAGCAGCTTGGAACTTCGAGACTACGAGCAGTACTTC.